One sample yielded the 6 T cell receptor beta chains listed below, sequenced in a study of blood T cell repertoires in COVID-19. Sequenced by immunoSEQ multiplex PCR; TCRdb stores in-frame clones only, minus some. The data show around 100,000 clones, 84% seen once. The specimen was peripheral blood. These receptor sequences come from a human donor in a cohort sampled during active COVID-19.

This rearrangement joins TRBV18 to TRBJ2-3; 12 positions agree with TRBD2. The trim removed 3 bases at V and 1 base at J, leaving 8 bases unmatched. This CDR3 spans 18 amino acids. Germline loops: CDR1 KGHSH, CDR2 LQKENI. For the CDR3, the DNA is TGTGCCAGCTCACCCATGGCGACTAGCGGGGGTGGCACAGATACGCAGTATTTT. Translation: CASSPMATSGGGTDTQYF.

The chain has TRBV5-6 and TRBJ1-2; D may be TRBD1 (5 bases). V lost 0 bases and J 7 bases, leaving 13 bases between the germline ends. Germline CDR1 is SGHDT and CDR2 is YYEEEE. The CDR3 runs 14 residues. CDR3 amino acids: CASSLGTGWSGYTF. CDR3 in DNA: TGTGCCAGCAGCTTGGGAACAGGATGGAGTGGCTACACCTTC.

The chain has TRBV19 and TRBJ2-3, with D tentatively TRBD2 (5 bases). CDR1 and CDR2 from the germline V gene are LNHDA and SQIVND (reference sequence). Trimming took off 7 bases at V and 4 bases at J, with 15 bases between the two ends. The CDR3 extends over 14 amino acids. CDR3: CASKGAVKADTQYF. The CDR3 nucleotides read TGTGCCAGTAAGGGAGCCGTCAAGGCAGATACGCAGTATTTT.

The chain carries TRBV7-9 and TRBJ2-7; TRBD1 agrees at 7 bases. The V gene's germline CDR1 is SEHNR and CDR2 FQNEAQ (reference sequence). The CDR3 sequence is 15 residues long. J was trimmed by 2 bases and V by 4 bases; bases with no gene match: 8. CDR3 coding DNA: TGTGCCAGCAGCTCGGTCGTAGGACAGGCCTACGAGCAGTACTTC. It is translated as CASSSVVGQAYEQYF.

Only a few counts were recorded for this clone. This sequence joins TRBV12-3 or TRBV12-4 and TRBJ1-1, with a possible D match to TRBD1 (5 bases). V shed 8 bases and J shed 4 bases, with 11 bases lying between them. The CDR3 length is 12 residues. The CDR3 DNA reads as TGTGCCAGCCGTATAGGGGCCACTGAAGCTTTCTTT. Its protein is CASRIGATEAFF.

This clone has a handful of counts. CDR3 sequence (DNA): TGTGCCAGCAGTACCCCCGGGACAGTGCGGACTGAAGCTTTCTTT. Translation gives CASSTPGTVRTEAFF. This rearrangement joins TRBV28 to TRBJ1-1; 7 bases match TRBD1. V lost 5 bases and J lost 5; bases outside the gene matches: 11. Per germline, CDR1 MDHEN and CDR2 SYDVKM. This CDR3 has 15 amino acids.